Shown below are 12 T cell receptor beta chains from a single sample sequenced in a study of OX40 agonist ivuxolimab in advanced cancers. Method: immunoSEQ multiplex PCR; TCRdb's copy keeps in-frame clones and lacks some. The table includes about 59,000 clones, approximately 87% detected once. Source: CD4+ or CD8+ T cells sorted from blood, taken in a trial of the OX40 agonist ivuxolimab. The receptors were gathered from an adult with an advanced solid tumor such as melanoma, head and neck, liver or kidney cancer.

The rearrangement joins TRBV11-3 to TRBJ2-3; 10 nucleotides line up with TRBD2. Per germline, CDR1 SGHNT and CDR2 YENEEA. V lost 5 bases to trimming and J lost 0 bases; unmatched junction nucleotides: 8. The CDR3 contains 17 residues. The CDR3 region is CASSRGLAGVSTDTQYF. CDR3 coding DNA: TGTGCCAGCAGCCGAGGCCTAGCGGGGGTGAGCACAGATACGCAGTATTTT.

This rearrangement joins TRBV5-6 to TRBJ1-6; weak D call: TRBD1 (5 bases). This CDR3 is built from 17 residues. Germline CDR1 and CDR2: SGHDT and YYEEEE. The germline V and J ends were trimmed by 3 bases and 0 bases, with 13 bases remaining between them. The CDR3 protein is CASSWGLRSSYNSPLHF. In DNA form, the CDR3 reads TGTGCCAGCAGCTGGGGACTTAGGAGCTCCTATAATTCACCCCTCCACTTT.

A remark on this clone: The sample contains more than one DNA sequence encoding this CDR3. The gene calls are TRBV25-1 and TRBJ1-1, with unresolved D. This CDR3 comprises 12 residues. Germline V gene lookup returns CDR1 MGHDK and CDR2 SYGVNS. Between the trimmed V and J ends, which lost 3 bases and 8 bases, there was a span of 10 bases. The CDR3, as DNA: TGTGCCAGCAGTGACGGGAGGTTCGAAGCTTTCTTT. Translating gives CASSDGRFEAFF. Together with reference TRBV25-1 and TRBJ1-1, the CDR3 gives the full variable domain: EADIYQTPRYLVIGTGKKITLECSQTMGHDKMYWYQQDPGMELHLIHYSYGVNSTEKGDLSSESTVSRIRTEHFPLTLESARPSHTSQYLCASSDGRFEAFFGQGTRLTVV.

The chain links TRBV2 to TRBJ1-4; no clear D. The CDR3 has 11 amino acids. With 5 bases removed from V and 4 bases from J, the gap between germline ends came to 2 bases. Germline assignment: CDR1 SNHLY and CDR2 FYNNEI. The CDR3 here is CASSYNEKLFF. CDR3 coding DNA: TGTGCCAGCAGTTATAATGAAAAACTGTTTTTT.

The chain combines TRBV19 with TRBJ2-7, with 9 bases identical to TRBD1. The CDR3 loop spans 17 amino acids. Germline V gives CDR1 LNHDA, CDR2 SQIVND (reference sequence). Trimming took 0 bases from V and 5 from J; bases not matched to a gene: 11. CDR3 in DNA: TGTGCCAGTAGTATAGACGGAATGGGACAGGGAGGCGACGAGCAGTACTTC. Translation gives CASSIDGMGQGGDEQYF.

The chain carries TRBV19 and TRBJ2-1; 10 bases are shared with TRBD1. After removal of 8 bases from V and 8 bases from J, the junction contained 15 bases not matched to a gene. Germline-derived CDR1 and CDR2 are LNHDA and SQIVND (reference sequence). This CDR3 has 16 amino acids. As DNA, the CDR3 is TGTGCCAGTGGATACACCGGGACAGGGGTCGCGGATGAGCAGTTCTTC. Residues: CASGYTGTGVADEQFF.

The rearrangement joins TRBV5-6 to TRBJ1-5; TRBD1 matches at 9 bases. The CDR3 length is 17 residues. The germline V gene encodes CDR1 SGHDT and CDR2 YYEEEE. Trimming took 4 bases from V and 0 from J; bases not matched to a gene: 8. CDR3 amino acids: CASSISGTGYSNQPQHF. The DNA of the CDR3 is TGTGCCAGCAGCATCTCCGGGACAGGGTATAGCAATCAGCCCCAGCATTTT.

This chain links TRBV10-2 with TRBJ1-5; TRBD1 matches 9 bases. Germline trimming cut 8 bases from V and 6 bases from J; bases unmatched to any gene: 5. This CDR3 has 13 amino acids. CDR1 and CDR2 (germline): WSHSY, SAAADI. The CDR3 spells CASGDRAGQPQHF. CDR3 coding DNA: TGCGCCAGCGGGGACAGGGCGGGTCAGCCCCAGCATTTT.

This clone has just a few counts. This chain uses TRBV6-5 with TRBJ2-4; no reliable D call. The ends were cut back, 6 bases at V and 0 bases at J, with 9 bases in the middle. CDR3 size: 14 residues. Per the germline V gene, CDR1 is MNHEY and CDR2 is SVGAGI. CDR3 bases: TGTGCCAGCAGAGATGCTATAGCCAAAAACATTCAGTACTTC. This gives the protein CASRDAIAKNIQYF.

This clone was seen a single time. This rearrangement joins TRBV6-5 to TRBJ1-3; D might be TRBD1 (6 bases). Germline CDR1 is MNHEY and CDR2 is SVGAGI. This CDR3 is built from 16 residues. Trimming stripped 2 bases from V and 0 bases from J, with 11 bases between. CDR3 coding DNA: TGTGCCAGCAGTTACGTGACAGGAGGCTCTGGAAACACCATATATTTT. Translation gives CASSYVTGGSGNTIYF.

The chain links TRBV7-9 to TRBJ2-1, with D unclear. Germline V gene lookup returns CDR1 SEHNR and CDR2 FQNEAQ (reference sequence). Trimming took off 7 bases at V and 9 bases at J, with 19 bases between the two ends. The CDR3 has 14 amino acids. CDR3 loop: CASIQFGRAGEQFF. In nucleotides, the CDR3 is TGTGCCAGCATCCAATTTGGTCGGGCCGGTGAGCAGTTCTTC.

The chain combines TRBV7-9 with TRBJ2-1; D not certain. This CDR3 has 14 amino acids. Germline CDR1 is SEHNR and CDR2 is FQNEAQ (reference sequence). V was shortened by 4 bases and J by 6 bases, with 13 bases between the two germline ends. This chain's CDR3 is CASSSRWDPNEQFF. DNA for the CDR3: TGTGCCAGCAGCTCTCGGTGGGATCCCAATGAGCAGTTCTTC. Full variable domain (rest looked up from reference TRBV7-9 and TRBJ2-1): DTGVSQNPRHKITKRGQNVTFRCDPISEHNRLYWYRQTLGQGPEFLTYFQNEAQLEKSRLLSDRFSAERPKGSFSTLEIQRTEQGDSAMYLCASSSRWDPNEQFFGPGTRLTVL.